The rows below give T cell receptor beta chains drawn from one sample of a study of OX40 agonist ivuxolimab in advanced cancers. Libraries were prepared by immunoSEQ multiplex PCR; TCRdb keeps only in-frame clonotypes and omits some of them. The sample includes 75,000 to 95,000 clones, more than 85% of them seen just once. Sequences were derived from CD4+ or CD8+ T cells sorted from blood, sampled in a trial of the OX40 agonist ivuxolimab. The receptors shown here come from an adult with an advanced solid tumor such as melanoma, head and neck, liver or kidney cancer. CDR3s include the opening cysteine and the closing phenylalanine or tryptophan. Fields, in order: D gene, J gene, V gene, clone size, CDR3 protein, CDR3 DNA. A D gene is named only where the DNA matches it firmly. Size is stated for part of the rows, as once, few or many counts, or as a class when the clone is expanded.

-	TRBJ1-1	TRBV9	-	CASSVVDSLNTEAFF	TGTGCCAGCAGCGTAGTTGACAGTTTGAACACTGAAGCTTTCTTT
-	TRBJ2-3	TRBV6-1	-	CASRAASTDTQYF	TGTGCCAGCAGAGCGGCTAGCACAGATACGCAGTATTTT
TRBD1	TRBJ2-1	TRBV6-5	-	CASSRDRGPNEQFF	TGTGCCAGCAGTCGGGACAGGGGGCCGAATGAGCAGTTCTTC
-	TRBJ2-3	TRBV19	-	CASRGTSTDTQYF	TGTGCCAGTAGGGGCACAAGCACAGATACGCAGTATTTT
TRBD2	TRBJ2-4	TRBV6-5	-	CASSYGLAGAKNIQYF	TGTGCCAGCAGTTACGGGCTAGCGGGAGCCAAAAACATTCAGTACTTC
-	TRBJ2-3	TRBV5-1	-	CASSLGTRETDTQYF	TGCGCCAGCAGCTTAGGCACTAGGGAAACAGATACGCAGTATTTT
-	TRBJ1-3	TRBV9	few	CASSVEGNTIYF	TGTGCCAGCAGCGTAGAAGGAAACACCATATATTTT
TRBD1	TRBJ1-2	TRBV25-1	-	CASSEGQGTGGYTF	TGTGCCAGCAGCGAAGGACAGGGAACGGGTGGCTACACCTTC
-	TRBJ2-2	TRBV5-1	-	CASSDTQAGELFF	TGCGCCAGCAGCGACACCCAAGCCGGGGAGCTGTTTTTT
TRBD2	TRBJ2-1	TRBV5-1	-	CASSLSGRAGNEQFF	TGCGCCAGCAGCCTAAGCGGGAGGGCCGGAAATGAGCAGTTCTTC
TRBD2	TRBJ2-7	TRBV11-2	-	CASSLLSGSLYEQYF	TGTGCCAGCAGCCTCCTTAGCGGGAGTCTCTACGAGCAGTACTTC
-	TRBJ1-5	TRBV19	-	CASSIEGSRINQPQHF	TGTGCCAGTAGTATAGAGGGCAGCAGAATCAATCAGCCCCAGCATTTT
-	TRBJ2-1	TRBV27	-	CASSKSGVTYNEQFF	TGTGCCAGCTCGAAATCGGGTGTCACCTACAATGAGCAGTTCTTC
TRBD2	TRBJ2-5	TRBV2	-	CASSEGIAGGPRKTQYF	TGTGCCAGCAGTGAAGGGATAGCGGGAGGGCCGCGGAAGACCCAGTACTTC
-	TRBJ2-7	TRBV18	-	CASASFETPSEQYF	TGTGCCAGCGCGTCGTTCGAAACCCCCTCCGAGCAGTACTTC
TRBD1	TRBJ1-2	TRBV7-9	-	CASSWTGYGYTF	TGTGCCAGCAGCTGGACAGGGTATGGCTACACCTTC
-	TRBJ1-1	TRBV7-2	-	CASSLDRNTEAFF	TGTGCCAGCAGCTTAGACAGGAACACTGAAGCTTTCTTT
-	TRBJ1-2	TRBV5-1	-	CASSPDKYGYTF	TGCGCCAGCAGCCCTGACAAGTATGGCTACACCTTC
TRBD1	TRBJ2-2	TRBV10-3	-	CAIRPGGNTGELFF	TGTGCCATCAGGCCAGGGGGGAACACCGGGGAGCTGTTTTTT
-	TRBJ2-2	TRBV10-3	-	CAIMGNLGSTGELFF	TGTGCCATCATGGGGAACTTGGGGAGCACCGGGGAGCTGTTTTTT
-	TRBJ2-4	TRBV7-9	-	CASSLGVERIAKNIQYF	TGTGCCAGCAGCTTAGGGGTCGAGCGTATAGCCAAAAACATTCAGTACTTC
TRBD1	TRBJ2-5	TRBV7-3	-	CASSLAGPWTGTSGTQYF	TGTGCCAGCAGCTTAGCCGGCCCCTGGACAGGGACGTCCGGGACCCAGTACTTC
-	TRBJ2-7	TRBV5-4	-	CASSLGPDSHSYEQYF	TGTGCCAGCAGCTTGGGACCAGACTCGCACTCCTACGAGCAGTACTTC
TRBD2	TRBJ2-1	TRBV12-5	-	CASGFGGAGSNEQFF	TGTGCTAGTGGTTTCGGGGGGGCTGGCAGCAATGAGCAGTTCTTC
TRBD1	TRBJ2-2	TRBV18	-	CASSPDRGRATGELFF	TGTGCCAGCTCACCAGACAGGGGGCGTGCAACCGGGGAGCTGTTTTTT
TRBD2	TRBJ2-2	TRBV30	-	CAWSVRGRAGTGELFF	TGTGCCTGGAGTGTACGCGGGAGGGCCGGGACCGGGGAGCTGTTTTTT
TRBD1	TRBJ2-5	TRBV2	-	CASNDRARGETQYF	TGTGCCAGCAATGACAGGGCCAGGGGGGAGACCCAGTACTTC
-	TRBJ2-7	TRBV29-1	-	CSTRSGSYEQYF	TGCAGCACCCGGAGCGGTTCCTACGAGCAGTACTTC
-	TRBJ1-2	TRBV5-1	-	CASSLTDKGGYTF	TGCGCCAGCAGCTTGACGGATAAGGGTGGCTACACCTTC
-	TRBJ2-3	TRBV30	-	CAWSVAKDTQYF	TGTGCCTGGAGTGTGGCGAAAGATACGCAGTATTTT
-	TRBJ2-3	TRBV16	once	CARKPHDTQYF	TGTGCCAGGAAACCGCATGATACGCAGTATTTT
-	TRBJ2-1	TRBV7-2	once	CASSTPGAKNEQFF	TGTGCCAGCAGCACGCCCGGGGCGAAAAATGAGCAGTTCTTC
-	TRBJ2-2	TRBV11-3	-	CASSLQGTGELFF	TGTGCCAGCAGCTTACAGGGCACCGGGGAGCTGTTTTTT
-	TRBJ1-2	TRBV5-6	-	CASSYGGTYTF	TGTGCCAGCAGCTACGGGGGGACCTACACCTTC
-	TRBJ2-3	TRBV18	-	CASSPQFSTSDTQYF	TGTGCCAGCTCACCACAATTCAGTACATCAGATACGCAGTATTTT
-	TRBJ2-7	TRBV4-3	-	CASSQEARDTYEQYF	TGCGCCAGCAGCCAAGAGGCCCGGGACACCTACGAGCAGTACTTC
-	TRBJ1-4	TRBV9	few	CASSVGALSNEKLFF	TGTGCCAGCAGCGTCGGGGCGCTCTCAAATGAAAAACTGTTTTTT